This T cell receptor (beta chain) was recovered during a study of shared clonotypes between healthy human individuals. Overall study: Each donor had three CD4 naive, three CD4 memory, two CD8 naive and one CD8 memory plate. Study-wide findings and caveats: Blood was the sole source, and tissue repertoires probably differ. Generally, naive subsets came out with larger estimated richness than memory subsets.

CD8 cells regarded as naive lacked CD45RO, were positively chosen for CCR7, and omitted terminally differentiated effector memory CD45RA+ cells. Worth noting for this clone: No antigen is known for it.

Trimming cost V 4 bases and J 4 bases, with 21 bases left between them. Germline-derived CDR1 and CDR2 are SGDLS and YYNGEE. CDR3 length: 16 amino acids. Measured with immunoSEQ multiplex PCR; TCRdb has only the in-frame clones, and not every one. This sample has around 1,900,000 clones, with over 85% found just once. Sequenced: naive CD8+ T cells from PBMCs. J is TRBJ2-7 and V is TRBV9, with a tentative D call TRBD2 (6 bases). The receptor was isolated from a man aged 18 to 29 in good health. Some clones in this sample may be carry-over from other donors' samples. The CDR3 is CASSLTDGGIGYEQYF. In DNA, the CDR3 is TGTGCCAGCAGCCTCACGGACGGGGGTATTGGGTACGAGCAGTACTTC.